The 2 T cell receptor beta chains given below trace back to one sample, sequenced in a study of PD-1 blockade in classical Hodgkin lymphoma. The time point here: newly diagnosed, previously untreated cHL patient sample. Negative magnetic selection isolated CD4+ T cells from thawed PBMCs. Produced via immunoSEQ multiplex PCR; TCRdb's table is partial and in-frame only. The sample comprises roughly 15,000 clones, approximately 92% of which are singletons, and 0.51% rests with the top ten. Sequencing was performed on CD4+ T cells from blood. The receptors were sampled from a human donor with classical Hodgkin lymphoma.

The genes are TRBV5-1 and TRBJ2-2; the match to TRBD2 covers 16 bases. In germline, CDR1 is SGHRS, CDR2 YFSETQ. This CDR3 comprises 20 residues. The V and J ends lost 4 bases and 4 bases, in that order; junction bases with no gene match: 13. This CDR3 is CASSHNPGLAGGPATGELFF. CDR3 nucleotides: TGCGCCAGCAGCCACAATCCGGGACTAGCGGGAGGGCCAGCCACCGGGGAGCTGTTTTTT.

J is TRBJ2-1 and V is TRBV28, with D maybe TRBD2 (6 bases). Trimming pared 4 bases from V and 5 bases from J, leaving 15 bases between. This CDR3 comprises 15 residues. Germline CDR1 is MDHEN and CDR2 is SYDVKM. CDR3 residues: CASSSHNSGHNEQFF. The DNA for the CDR3 is TGTGCCAGCAGTTCCCACAATAGCGGTCACAATGAGCAGTTCTTC.